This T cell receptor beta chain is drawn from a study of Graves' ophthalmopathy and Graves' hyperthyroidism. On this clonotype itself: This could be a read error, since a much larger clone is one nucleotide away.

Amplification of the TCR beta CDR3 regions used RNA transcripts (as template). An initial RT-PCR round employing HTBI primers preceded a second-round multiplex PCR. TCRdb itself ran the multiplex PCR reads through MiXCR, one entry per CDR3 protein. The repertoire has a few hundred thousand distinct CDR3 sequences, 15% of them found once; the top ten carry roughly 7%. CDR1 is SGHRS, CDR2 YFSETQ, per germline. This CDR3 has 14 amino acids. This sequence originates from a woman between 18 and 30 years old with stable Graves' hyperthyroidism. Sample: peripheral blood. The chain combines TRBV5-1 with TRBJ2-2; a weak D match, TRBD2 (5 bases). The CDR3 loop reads CASSVLPATGELCF. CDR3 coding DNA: TGCGCCAGCAGCGTGTTACCTGCCACCGGGGAGCTGTGTTTT.